One and the same sample provided the 11 T cell receptor beta chains below, sequenced in a study of regulatory T cells in long-lasting Graves disease. Time point of the sample: persistent/refractory GD, antithyroid drugs over 5 years with positive TRAb. PBMC RNA was the source of the TCR library. The authors built TCR beta libraries using iRepertoire HTBI primers and Arm-PCR of CDR3 regions. One entry per CDR3 protein results from TCRdb running MiXCR on the multiplex PCR reads. The sample comprises about 470,000 distinct CDR3 sequences, roughly 21% of which are singletons, and more than 6% rests with the top ten. The sequencing used peripheral blood mononuclear cells (PBMCs), collected when the disease was refractory, from a patient treated with antithyroid drugs. The receptors were gathered from a female donor with Graves disease.

This chain connects TRBV19 to TRBJ2-5, with TRBD2 as a possible D gene (5 bases). This CDR3 has 13 residues. Trimming cost V 1 base and J 3 bases, with 6 bases left between them. Per germline, CDR1 LNHDA and CDR2 SQIVND (reference sequence). The CDR3 nucleotides read TGTGCCAGTAGTATAGTCGGGGAAGAGACCCAGTACTTC. Translation: CASSIVGEETQYF. Drawing the rest from reference TRBV19 and TRBJ2-5, the complete variable domain is DGGITQSPKYLFRKEGQNVTLSCEQNLNHDAMYWYRQDPGQGLRLIYYSQIVNDFQKGDIAEGYSVSREKKESFPLTVTSAQKNPTAFYLCASSIVGEETQYFGPGTRLLVL.

The genes are TRBV10-2 and TRBJ1-5; TRBD1 matches at 7 bases. The germline CDR1 and CDR2 sequences are WSHSY and SAAADI. V lost 2 bases, J lost 7 bases, and 14 bases stayed unmatched. CDR3 size: 17 residues. The chain's CDR3 is CASSEGSNRGRGQPQHF. The DNA of the CDR3 is TGCGCCAGCAGTGAGGGTTCCAATAGGGGGCGCGGGCAGCCCCAGCATTTT.

With respect to this clonotype: Given a much more abundant clone one base away, this may be a read error. Written as DNA, the CDR3 is TGTGCCAGCAGCCCCCGGGCACGGTCACCCCTCCACTTT. Encoded protein: CASSPRARSPLHF. The chain uses TRBV28 and TRBJ1-6; no clear D. This CDR3 region has 13 residues. Trimming left V 6 bases short and J 10 bases short, with 13 bases between. Germline values: CDR1 MDHEN, CDR2 SYDVKM.

V usage is TRBV19 and J usage is TRBJ1-1; tentative D call: TRBD1 (6 bases). The germline V gene encodes CDR1 LNHDA and CDR2 SQIVND (reference sequence). The CDR3 extends over 14 amino acids. V shed 5 bases and J shed 1 base, with 11 bases lying between them. The CDR3 DNA is TGTGCCAGTAGTCCCCAGGGGAAGAACACTGAAGCTTTCTTT. Amino acids: CASSPQGKNTEAFF.

In its sample, this clonotype was seen many times. The chain uses TRBV27 and TRBJ2-5; 7 nucleotides align to TRBD2. The CDR3 totals 16 residues. From germline, CDR1 is MNHEY and CDR2 SMNVEV (reference sequence). V was clipped by 0 bases and J by 5 bases; unmatched bases: 9. The CDR3 loop reads CASSLSGPGGSETQYF. The CDR3 region has the DNA TGTGCCAGCAGTTTATCCGGTCCGGGAGGCTCGGAGACCCAGTACTTC.

This clonotype came up many times. The V call is TRBV24-1, the J call TRBJ1-1; TRBD1 matches 8 bases. V gave up 7 bases and J gave up 1 base; unmatched junction bases: 1. The CDR3 has 13 residues. CDR1 is KGHDR and CDR2 is SFDVKD in the germline V gene. This chain's CDR3 is CATRGQENTEAFF. The CDR3 DNA reads as TGTGCCACCAGGGGACAGGAGAACACTGAAGCTTTCTTT.

This clonotype has only one observation. The genes are TRBV7-9 and TRBJ1-1, with D tentatively TRBD1 (6 bases). Per the germline V gene, CDR1 is SEHNR and CDR2 is FQNEAQ (reference sequence). V was cut by 5 bases and J by 2 bases, with 12 bases left in between. CDR3 length: 14 amino acids. This CDR3 is CASSPMDSNTEAFF. In DNA, the CDR3 is TGTGCCAGCAGCCCCATGGACAGTAACACTGAAGCTTTCTTT.

This clonotype was detected ten times or more. This rearrangement joins TRBV28 to TRBJ1-1, with TRBD1 as a possible D gene (5 bases). Germline V lookup: CDR1 MDHEN, CDR2 SYDVKM. This CDR3 is built from 14 residues. V was pared by 2 bases and J by 11 bases, with 18 bases between. The CDR3 protein is CASSLDPRAGRAFF. The CDR3 DNA sequence: TGTGCCAGCAGTTTAGATCCCCGGGCAGGGCGGGCTTTCTTT.

V and J are TRBV12-3 or TRBV12-4 and TRBJ2-1; D perhaps matches TRBD2 (7 bases). This CDR3 comprises 15 residues. V gave up 1 base and J gave up 6 bases, with 13 bases separating them. Here the CDR3 reads CASSLGGRGGNEQFF. The CDR3 DNA sequence: TGTGCCAGCAGTTTAGGGGGAAGGGGGGGCAATGAGCAGTTCTTC.

The chain uses TRBV12-3 or TRBV12-4 and TRBJ2-3; TRBD2 matches 13 bases. Trimming at V came to 4 bases and at J to 2 bases, leaving 3 bases not matched to a gene. CDR3 length: 16 residues. In nucleotides, the CDR3 is TGTGCCAGCAGTTCTGGGACTAGCGGGATCACAGATACGCAGTATTTT. It codes for CASSSGTSGITDTQYF.

In this sample, this clonotype turned up many times. V gene TRBV12-3 or TRBV12-4 combines with J gene TRBJ1-2; TRBD1 matches at 8 bases. After removal of 1 base from V and 12 bases from J, the junction contained 10 bases not matched to a gene. The CDR3 is 14 residues long. The CDR3 nucleotides read TGTGCCAGCAGTTTAGGTGTGGGCAGGGGGCGAGACACCTTC. Protein sequence: CASSLGVGRGRDTF.